These 4 T cell receptor beta chains were all obtained from the same sample, sequenced in a study of blood T cell repertoires in COVID-19. Clones were read by immunoSEQ multiplex PCR, and TCRdb kept only the in-frame ones, dropping some. The sample contains 250,000 or so clones, around nine tenths of which appear only once. The sequenced sample was peripheral blood. All receptors derive from a young man with COVID-19, enrolled during active disease.

The chain joins TRBV14 to TRBJ2-7; 9 bases align to TRBD2. Trimming removed 5 bases from V and 0 bases from J; junction bases left unmatched: 5. CDR1 is SGHDN, CDR2 FVKESK, per germline. The CDR3 totals 15 residues. CDR3 sequence reads: CASSVSGGSSYEQYF. CDR3 coding DNA: TGTGCCAGCAGCGTTAGCGGGGGCAGCTCCTACGAGCAGTACTTC.

This chain joins TRBV2 and TRBJ2-1; TRBD2 agrees at 9 bases. This CDR3 contains 16 residues. Germline values: CDR1 SNHLY, CDR2 FYNNEI. V lost 2 bases and J lost 6; bases outside the gene matches: 8. CDR3 loop: CASSESGTSLGNEQFF. The CDR3 DNA reads TGTGCCAGCAGTGAATCGGGGACTAGCCTTGGCAATGAGCAGTTCTTC.

This chain links TRBV6-5 with TRBJ1-5, with 9 bases aligning to TRBD1. This CDR3 has 14 amino acids. With 6 bases clipped from V and 3 bases from J, the junction kept 3 bases outside the gene matches. From germline, CDR1 is MNHEY and CDR2 SVGAGI. The CDR3: CASRGQGINQPQHF. In DNA, the CDR3 is TGTGCCAGCAGGGGACAGGGAATCAATCAGCCCCAGCATTTT.

The genes are TRBV7-2 and TRBJ1-6; D remains ambiguous. The CDR3 has 15 residues. Deletions cut 2 bases from V and 7 bases from J, with 12 bases between. Germline lookup yields CDR1 SGHTA and CDR2 FQGNSA. CDR3 sequence reads: CASSLTVAENSPLHF. The CDR3 DNA reads TGTGCCAGCAGCTTAACGGTTGCGGAAAATTCACCCCTCCACTTT.